This T cell receptor (beta chain) was retrieved from a study of early stage breast cancer tumors. V dropped 1 base and J dropped 4; count of bases not matched to a gene: 5. The germline V gene encodes CDR1 MNHEY and CDR2 SMNVEV (reference sequence). CDR3 size: 17 residues. This normal breast sample came from a site roughly 2-4 cm away from the tumor. Study-level findings and limits: Blood repertoires resembled normal breast more than tumor.

Clones were sequenced by immunoSEQ multiplex PCR, and TCRdb holds only the in-frame ones, with some missing. Of around 10,000 clones listed, 71% are singletons. On this clone itself: The antigen is undetermined.

The chain employs TRBV27 and TRBJ2-6; 9 bases are a match to TRBD1. The TCR originated in a person aged 55 to 75 with breast cancer. Sequencing input: normal breast tissue next to the tumor. CDR3 DNA: TGTGCCAGCAGTTTATATACAGGGGGCGAAGGGGCCAACGTCCTGACTTTC. Its protein is CASSLYTGGEGANVLTF.